This T cell receptor beta chain appears in the sequencing data of a study of cytomegalovirus exposure and HLA in healthy donors. Study findings and constraints: Common viral pathogens (according to a later analysis) appeared linked to several of the most significant clusters.

This clone was detected once. Its antigen remains unidentified. The CDR3 is 15 residues long. V dropped 0 bases and J dropped 5 bases, with 14 bases sitting between them. Germline V gene data show CDR1 as SGDLS and CDR2 as YYNGEE. The primer mix had 60 Vbeta and 13 Jbeta primers. The method was immunoSEQ multiplex PCR; TCRdb's version includes in-frame clones alone and lacks a portion of them. Of some 170,000 clones listed, approximately 79% are singletons. The V call is TRBV9, the J call TRBJ2-5; D is perhaps TRBD1 (6 bases). What was sequenced was PBMCs. This TCR derives from a man aged 40-49 years in good health and CMV-seronegative. The CDR3 bases are TGTGCCAGCAGCGTAGGATCAGGGGCTTTTGAGACCCAGTACTTC. As protein: CASSVGSGAFETQYF.